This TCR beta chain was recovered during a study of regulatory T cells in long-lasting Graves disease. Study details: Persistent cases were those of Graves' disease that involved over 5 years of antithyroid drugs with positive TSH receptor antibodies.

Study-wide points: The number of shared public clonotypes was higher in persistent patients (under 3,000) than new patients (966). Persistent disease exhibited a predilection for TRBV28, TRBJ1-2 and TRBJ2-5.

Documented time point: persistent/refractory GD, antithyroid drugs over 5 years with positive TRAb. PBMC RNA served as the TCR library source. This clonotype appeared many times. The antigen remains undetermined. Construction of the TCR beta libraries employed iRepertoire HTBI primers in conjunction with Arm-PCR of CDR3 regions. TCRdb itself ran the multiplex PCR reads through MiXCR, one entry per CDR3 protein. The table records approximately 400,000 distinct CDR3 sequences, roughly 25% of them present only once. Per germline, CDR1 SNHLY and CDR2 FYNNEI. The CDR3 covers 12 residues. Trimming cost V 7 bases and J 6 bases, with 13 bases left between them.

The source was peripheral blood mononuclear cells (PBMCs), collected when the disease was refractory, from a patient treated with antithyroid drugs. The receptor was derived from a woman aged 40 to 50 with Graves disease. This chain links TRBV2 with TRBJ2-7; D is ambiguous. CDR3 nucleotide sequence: TGTGCCAGCACCATTGCCACAGCCGAGCAGTACTTC. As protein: CASTIATAEQYF.